Below, 7 T cell receptor beta chains from the same sample are listed, as sequenced in a study of blood T cells in healthy people across ages. A second PCR of roughly 7 to 11 cycles used a sample-barcoded 5' primer and a J-beta primer mix. TCRdb redid the calling of the 5' RACE reads with MiXCR, one entry per CDR3 protein. The profile shows 1.5 million or so distinct CDR3 sequences, 42% of them singletons. The specimen sequenced was blood. All receptors derive from a woman in her late teens or twenties in good health.

The CDR3 DNA follows: TGCAGTGGCGGAAAAACTAGCCACAATGAGCAGTTCTTC. Residues: CSGGKTSHNEQFF. The J gene is TRBJ2-1, the V gene TRBV20-1; D possibly corresponds to TRBD2 (6 bases). Germline V gives CDR1 DFQATT, CDR2 SNEGSKA (reference sequence). Trimming left V 7 bases short and J 5 bases short, with 15 bases between. The CDR3 contains 13 residues.

The chain carries TRBV12-3 or TRBV12-4 and TRBJ1-2, with 7 bases lining up with TRBD1. Trimming cost V 6 bases and J 5 bases; bases outside gene matches: 6. The length of the CDR3 is 13 residues. The DNA of the CDR3 is TGTGCCAGCAGATACACAGGGGTATATGGCTACACCTTC. Translation: CASRYTGVYGYTF.

The CDR3 region is CSAREAVGDYGYTF. CDR3 DNA: TGCAGTGCTAGAGAAGCGGTTGGTGACTATGGCTACACCTTC. The rearrangement links TRBV20-1 to TRBJ1-2; the D is unclear. Germline values: CDR1 DFQATT, CDR2 SNEGSKA (reference sequence). The CDR3 contains 14 residues. The V gene lost 0 bases and the J gene lost 3 bases, with 11 bases spanning the gap.

This clonotype was observed a few times. The rearrangement joins TRBV27 to TRBJ2-6; 7 nucleotides line up with TRBD2. J gave up 1 base and V 4 bases, and 4 bases lay outside the gene matches. Per germline, CDR1 MNHEY and CDR2 SMNVEV (reference sequence). The length of the CDR3 is 16 residues. Written as DNA, the CDR3 is TGTGCCAGCAGTTGGGAGGGGTATTCTGGGGCCAACGTCCTGACTTTC. Translation: CASSWEGYSGANVLTF.

Regarding this clonotype: The conserved phenylalanine or tryptophan normally closing the CDR3 is absent here, so this likely arose from a read error. The chain combines TRBV4-2 with TRBJ1-2; D might be TRBD1 (6 bases). The CDR3 extends over 16 amino acids. The ends were cut back, 4 bases at V and 3 bases at J, with 18 bases in the middle. CDR1 LGHNA and CDR2 YNFKEQ come from the germline V gene. For the CDR3, the DNA is TGTGCCAGCAGCCCTCGAACAGGGTATAGGGACTATGGCTACACCATC. This codes for CASSPRTGYRDYGYTI.

This clonotype is termed medium-sized. This chain uses TRBV7-8 with TRBJ1-4, with D perhaps matching TRBD1 (6 bases). This CDR3 is built from 17 residues. With 6 bases removed from V and 6 bases from J, the gap between germline ends came to 23 bases. Germline-derived CDR1 and CDR2 are SGHVS and FQNEAQ. The CDR3 DNA reads TGTGCCAGCAGTCGCGGAGCTTCAGGGGAGTTTTATGAAAAACTGTTTTTT. Its protein product is CASSRGASGEFYEKLFF.

V and J are TRBV29-1 and TRBJ1-5; D ambiguous. Trimming removed 7 bases at V and 4 bases at J, with 14 bases between. This CDR3 has 13 amino acids. Germline CDR1 and CDR2: SQVTM and ANQGSEA. This CDR3 is CSALLGQNQPQHF. CDR3 DNA: TGCAGCGCTCTTTTGGGCCAGAATCAGCCCCAGCATTTT.